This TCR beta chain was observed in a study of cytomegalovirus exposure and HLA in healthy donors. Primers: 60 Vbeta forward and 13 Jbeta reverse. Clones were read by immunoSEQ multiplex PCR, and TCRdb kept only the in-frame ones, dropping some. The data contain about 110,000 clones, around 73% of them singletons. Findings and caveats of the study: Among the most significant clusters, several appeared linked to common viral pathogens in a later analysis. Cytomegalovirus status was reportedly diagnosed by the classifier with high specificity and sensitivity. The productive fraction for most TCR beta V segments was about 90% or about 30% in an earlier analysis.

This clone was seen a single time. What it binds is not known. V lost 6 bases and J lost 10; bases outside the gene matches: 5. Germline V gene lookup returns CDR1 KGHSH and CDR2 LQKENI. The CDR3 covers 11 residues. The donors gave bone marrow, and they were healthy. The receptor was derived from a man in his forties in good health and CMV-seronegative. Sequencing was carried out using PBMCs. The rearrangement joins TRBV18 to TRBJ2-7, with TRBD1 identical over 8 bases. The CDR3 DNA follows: TGTGCCAGCTCCCCCGGACAGGGACAGTACTTC. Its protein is CASSPGQGQYF.